Following are 25 T cell receptor beta chains from one sample sequenced in a study of a mutant IDH1 vaccine in newly diagnosed glioma. Time point: week 23, last vaccination. Topical imiquimod was applied with each vaccine dose, which held 300 ug of mutant IDH1 20-mer peptide. Their recognized antigens are unknown. Some clones are missing from TCRdb's copy, which holds only in-frame ones; the method was immunoSEQ multiplex PCR. The sample yields roughly 74,000 clones, almost 85% seen once. The starting material was PBMCs, obtained from a glioma patient whose treatment included an IDH1 peptide vaccine. These receptor sequences come from a young man with glioma. Some clones in this sample may be carry-over from other donors' samples.

The rearrangement uses TRBV7-9 and TRBJ2-1; maybe TRBD1 (6 bases). The CDR3 extends over 16 amino acids. Germline values: CDR1 SEHNR, CDR2 FQNEAQ (reference sequence). Trimming pared 2 bases from V and 2 bases from J, leaving 13 bases between. For the CDR3, the DNA is TGTGCCAGCAGCTTAATATCAGGGGTGACCTACAATGAGCAGTTCTTC. Translated, it gives CASSLISGVTYNEQFF.

As DNA, the CDR3 is TGTGCCATCAGTGAGTCGGAACGGAATCAGCCCCAGCATTTT. It yields the protein CAISESERNQPQHF. This chain joins TRBV10-3 and TRBJ1-5; D uncertain. With 0 bases removed from V and 4 bases from J, the gap between germline ends came to 7 bases. Germline V CDR1 and CDR2: ENHRY, SYGVKD. The CDR3 runs 14 residues.

This clone appeared a single time. This chain uses TRBV27 with TRBJ1-3; 8 nucleotides match TRBD1. CDR1 is MNHEY, CDR2 SMNVEV, per germline (reference sequence). V was pared by 3 bases and J by 2 bases, with 9 bases of the junction left unmatched. There are 17 residues in the CDR3. The CDR3 loop is CASSFFPPRGPGNTIYF. The CDR3 region has the DNA TGTGCCAGCAGTTTTTTCCCCCCCAGGGGGCCTGGAAACACCATATATTTT.

The chain is built from TRBV7-2 and TRBJ1-2; TRBD1 is a possible D gene (6 bases). V was clipped by 5 bases and J by 2 bases, with 9 bases between them. Germline assignment: CDR1 SGHTA and CDR2 FQGNSA. This CDR3 comprises 13 residues. The CDR3 DNA reads as TGTGCCAGCAGCCCCGGGACAAACTATGGCTACACCTTC. It specifies CASSPGTNYGYTF.

This clone was recorded a few times. This sequence joins TRBV7-7 and TRBJ1-5, with D unclear. Trimming removed 5 bases at V and 7 bases at J, with 12 bases between. The CDR3 consists of 13 residues. Per germline, CDR1 SSHAT and CDR2 FNYEAQ (reference sequence). The CDR3: CASSPGLGQPQHF. CDR3 sequence (DNA): TGTGCCAGCAGCCCCGGCCTTGGACAGCCCCAGCATTTT.

The chain carries TRBV29-1 and TRBJ1-1, with D perhaps TRBD1 (5 bases). Trimming left V 6 bases short and J 3 bases short, with 14 bases between. Germline loops: CDR1 SQVTM, CDR2 ANQGSEA. The CDR3 has 13 amino acids. Here the CDR3 DNA reads TGCAGCGTCGGCCGGGGGGTGGACACTGAAGCTTTCTTT. Its translation: CSVGRGVDTEAFF.

The V gene is TRBV7-2, the J gene TRBJ2-1; D gene uncertain. The length of the CDR3 is 16 residues. Deletions cut 1 base from V and 8 bases from J, with 18 bases between. Germline CDR1 is SGHTA and CDR2 is FQGNSA. The DNA for the CDR3 is TGTGCCAGCAGCTTAGGGTATCCTCGACTCAGCCATGAGCAGTTCTTC. Translated, it gives CASSLGYPRLSHEQFF.

The chain carries TRBV7-4 and TRBJ2-4, with 7 bases lining up with TRBD2. V dropped 7 bases and J dropped 0; count of bases not matched to a gene: 12. The length of the CDR3 is 17 residues. Germline CDR1 reads SGHVT; CDR2 reads SQSDAQ. CDR3 sequence: CASTLGTTLLAKNIQYF. The DNA for the CDR3 is TGTGCCAGCACCCTAGGGACTACGTTACTAGCCAAAAACATTCAGTACTTC.

This clone showed up just once. This chain uses TRBV9 with TRBJ1-4; no definite D call. The CDR3 length is 15 residues. Trimming cost V 0 bases and J 8 bases, with 14 bases left between them. Germline V lookup: CDR1 SGDLS, CDR2 YYNGEE. The CDR3: CASSVEGRRGEKLFF. CDR3 nucleotides: TGTGCCAGCAGCGTAGAAGGCAGGCGAGGGGAAAAACTGTTTTTT.

V gene TRBV2 combines with J gene TRBJ2-3, with unresolved D. The CDR3 consists of 13 residues. V lost 8 bases and J 1 base, leaving 10 bases between the germline ends. The V gene's germline CDR1 is SNHLY and CDR2 FYNNEI. CDR3 nucleotide sequence: TGTGCCAGCGGGCCTGCTGGCACAGATACGCAGTATTTT. Its protein product is CASGPAGTDTQYF.

The count of this clone is one. The rearrangement links TRBV2 to TRBJ2-4; perhaps TRBD1 as D (5 bases). Germline CDR1 is SNHLY and CDR2 is FYNNEI. The CDR3 has 14 residues. Trimming left V 6 bases short and J 0 bases short, with 9 bases between. CDR3 region: CASSDSLAKNIQYF. DNA of the CDR3: TGTGCCAGCAGCGACAGTTTAGCCAAAAACATTCAGTACTTC.

The chain uses TRBV7-2 and TRBJ1-4; D might be TRBD1 (6 bases). Trimming took off 1 base at V and 12 bases at J, with 15 bases between the two ends. From germline, CDR1 is SGHTA and CDR2 FQGNSA. The CDR3 has 14 residues. CDR3 loop: CASSLGTDRLELFF. Here the CDR3 DNA reads TGTGCCAGCAGCTTAGGGACAGACCGGTTGGAACTGTTTTTT. Based on the CDR3 plus reference TRBV7-2 and TRBJ1-4, the full variable domain is GAGVSQSPSNKVTEKGKDVELRCDPISGHTALYWYRQSLGQGLEFLIYFQGNSAPDKSGLPSDRFSAERTGGSVSTLTIQRTQQEDSAVYLCASSLGTDRLELFFGSGTQLSVL.

This chain joins TRBV30 and TRBJ1-2, with no clear D. This CDR3 has 12 amino acids. CDR1 is GTSNPN and CDR2 is SVGIG in the germline V gene (reference sequence). Trimming pared 5 bases from V and 1 base from J, leaving 8 bases between. This CDR3 reads CAWEDRNYGYTF. In DNA, the CDR3 is TGTGCCTGGGAGGACCGTAACTATGGCTACACCTTC.

This rearrangement joins TRBV7-6 to TRBJ2-1, with 9 bases that match TRBD1. The CDR3 is 15 amino acids. With 4 bases clipped from V and 5 bases from J, the junction kept 6 bases outside the gene matches. Germline V gives CDR1 SGHVS, CDR2 FNYEAQ. In DNA form, the CDR3 reads TGTGCCAGCAGCTCAAGACAGGGGGAGAACAATGAGCAGTTCTTC. This codes for CASSSRQGENNEQFF.

This chain uses TRBV6-5 with TRBJ2-3, with D possibly being TRBD1 (6 bases). CDR1 is MNHEY and CDR2 is SVGAGI in the germline V gene. This CDR3 has 14 amino acids. V was trimmed by 6 bases and J by 1 base, leaving 11 bases between them. CDR3 sequence reads: CASSTGQRTDTQYF. CDR3 nucleotides: TGTGCCAGCAGCACCGGACAGCGCACAGATACGCAGTATTTT.

This chain connects TRBV4-2 to TRBJ2-7, with 14 nucleotides matching TRBD2. Germline CDR1 is LGHNA and CDR2 is YNFKEQ. CDR3 length equals 17 residues. The V gene end was trimmed by 0 bases and the J gene end by 4 bases; junction bases not matched to a gene: 5. DNA for the CDR3: TGTGCCAGCAGCCAAGAAGGGACTAGCGGGGGATCTTACGAGCAGTACTTC. Translated: CASSQEGTSGGSYEQYF.

The chain employs TRBV7-2 and TRBJ2-7; TRBD1 is a possible D gene (6 bases). Germline V CDR1 and CDR2: SGHTA, FQGNSA. The CDR3 length is 15 residues. Trimming pared 0 bases from V and 2 bases from J, leaving 11 bases between. The CDR3 region is CASSLAGTSPYEQYF. The DNA of the CDR3 is TGTGCCAGCAGCTTAGCTGGGACATCCCCCTACGAGCAGTACTTC.

The chain carries TRBV27 and TRBJ1-2; the match to TRBD1 covers 10 bases. CDR1 MNHEY and CDR2 SMNVEV come from the germline V gene (reference sequence). The CDR3 is made up of 15 amino acids. After removal of 2 bases from V and 3 bases from J, the junction contained 3 bases not matched to a gene. The CDR3 nucleotides are TGTGCCAGCAGTTTAGGGGGACAGGGGTACTATGGCTACACCTTC. Protein product: CASSLGGQGYYGYTF.

This clone was detected many times. The chain employs TRBV27 and TRBJ1-2; D perhaps matches TRBD1 (6 bases). The V end was cut by 4 bases, the J end by 2 bases, with 14 bases between. The CDR3 spans 15 residues. CDR1 is MNHEY and CDR2 is SMNVEV in the germline V gene (reference sequence). CDR3 amino acids: CASSSGSDRNYGYTF. For the CDR3, the DNA is TGTGCCAGCAGTTCGGGGTCGGACAGAAACTATGGCTACACCTTC.

J is TRBJ2-5 and V is TRBV7-9, with D perhaps matching TRBD1 (5 bases). The CDR3 extends over 13 amino acids. Germline V gene data show CDR1 as SEHNR and CDR2 as FQNEAQ (reference sequence). V lost 3 bases and J lost 3, with 8 bases in between. DNA of the CDR3: TGTGCCAGCAGCTTGGACAACGAAGAGACCCAGTACTTC. Amino acid sequence: CASSLDNEETQYF.

The V gene is TRBV2, the J gene TRBJ2-7, with TRBD1 matching 7 bases. Germline CDR1 SNHLY, CDR2 FYNNEI. The CDR3 spans 15 residues. Trimming took 8 bases from V and 6 from J; bases not matched to a gene: 16. The CDR3 DNA follows: TGTGCCAGCGGAGGACTTGACAGGGCCAGTAGCGAGCAGTACTTC. Amino acid sequence: CASGGLDRASSEQYF.

This sequence joins TRBV19 and TRBJ2-7; TRBD2 aligns across 7 bases. The CDR3 is 12 amino acids. Germline trimming cut 9 bases from V and 6 bases from J; bases unmatched to any gene: 8. Germline CDR1 is LNHDA and CDR2 is SQIVND (reference sequence). The CDR3 loop is CASSRGEREQYF. The CDR3 DNA sequence: TGTGCCAGCAGTCGGGGGGAGCGCGAGCAGTACTTC.

In this sample, this clone turned up a few times. Here the CDR3 reads CASKPGDGGYTF. CDR3 nucleotides: TGTGCCAGCAAGCCAGGGGATGGTGGCTACACCTTC. The chain has TRBV2 and TRBJ1-2; perhaps TRBD1 as D (6 bases). V was cut by 7 bases and J by 7 bases, with 13 bases left in between. Germline V lookup: CDR1 SNHLY, CDR2 FYNNEI. The CDR3 contains 12 residues.

This chain's CDR3 is CASSVHGQGSYEQYF. CDR3 DNA: TGTGCCAGTAGTGTGCATGGACAGGGCTCCTACGAGCAGTACTTC. V is TRBV19 and J is TRBJ2-5; 8 positions agree with TRBD1. The tail of the sequence fits TRBJ2-7 better, so the J call may be wrong. CDR3 length: 15 amino acids. The germline gives CDR1 LNHDA, CDR2 SQIVND (reference sequence).

J is TRBJ2-1 and V is TRBV10-3; D may be TRBD1 (6 bases). Germline V gene sequence: CDR1 ENHRY, CDR2 SYGVKD. The ends were cut back, 5 bases at V and 8 bases at J, with 16 bases in the middle. This CDR3 has 14 amino acids. The CDR3 reads CAISSNRDTDEQFF. Written as DNA, the CDR3 is TGTGCCATCAGTTCAAACCGGGACACCGATGAGCAGTTCTTC.